This T cell receptor (beta chain) was captured by sequencing in a study of shared clonotypes between healthy human individuals. Overall study findings and caveats: Since donors were few, the genetic and exposure-history diversity represented was limited. Sampling included only blood; tissue repertoires likely differ.

From germline, CDR1 is SGHRS and CDR2 YFSETQ. The CDR3 is 14 residues long. Between the trimmed V and J ends, which lost 2 bases and 4 bases, there was a span of 11 bases. At deep level, the assay was performed. The genomic DNA of each subset was split evenly across several immunoSEQ plates. The repertoire was sequenced with immunoSEQ multiplex PCR; TCRdb's copy has only in-frame clones and lacks some. This sample carries some 490,000 clones, approximately 81% of them seen once, and the ten largest clones take 9.5% to 15%. With respect to this clone: Its antigen is unidentified.

This clonotype was obtained from a woman aged 40 to 50 in good health. Some clones in this sample may be carry-over from other donors' samples. Sequencing was carried out using PBMCs. This sequence joins TRBV5-1 and TRBJ2-3; no definite D call. CDR3 protein: CASSFDGNSDTQYF. In DNA form, the CDR3 reads TGCGCCAGCAGCTTTGACGGAAACTCAGATACGCAGTATTTT.